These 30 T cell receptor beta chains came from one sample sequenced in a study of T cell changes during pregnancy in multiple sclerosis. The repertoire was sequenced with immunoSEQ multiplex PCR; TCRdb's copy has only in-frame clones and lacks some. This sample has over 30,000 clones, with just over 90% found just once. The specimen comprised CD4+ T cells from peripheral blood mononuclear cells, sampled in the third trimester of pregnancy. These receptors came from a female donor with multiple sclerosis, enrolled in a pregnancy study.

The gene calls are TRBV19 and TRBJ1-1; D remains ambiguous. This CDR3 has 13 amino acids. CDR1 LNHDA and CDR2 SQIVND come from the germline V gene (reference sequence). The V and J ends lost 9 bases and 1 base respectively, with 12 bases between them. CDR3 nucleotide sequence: TGTGCCAGCAAAACCCTATGGAACACTGAAGCTTTCTTT. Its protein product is CASKTLWNTEAFF.

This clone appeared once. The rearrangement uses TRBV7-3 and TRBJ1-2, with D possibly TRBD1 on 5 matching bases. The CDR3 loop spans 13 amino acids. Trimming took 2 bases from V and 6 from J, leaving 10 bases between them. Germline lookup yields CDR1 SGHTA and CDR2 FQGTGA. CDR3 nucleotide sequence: TGTGCCAGCAGCTTATCCAGGGAGGATGGCTACACCTTC. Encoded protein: CASSLSREDGYTF. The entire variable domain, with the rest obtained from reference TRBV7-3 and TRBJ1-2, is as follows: GAGVSQTPSNKVTEKGKYVELRCDPISGHTALYWYRQSLGQGPEFLIYFQGTGAADDSGLPNDRFFAVRPEGSVSTLKIQRTERGDSAVYLCASSLSREDGYTFGSGTRLTVV.

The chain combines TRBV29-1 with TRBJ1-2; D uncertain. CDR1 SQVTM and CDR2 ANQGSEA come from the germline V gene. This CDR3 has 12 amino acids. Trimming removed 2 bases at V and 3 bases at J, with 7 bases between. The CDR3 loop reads CSVERGDYGYTF. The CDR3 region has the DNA TGCAGCGTTGAACGGGGAGACTATGGCTACACCTTC.

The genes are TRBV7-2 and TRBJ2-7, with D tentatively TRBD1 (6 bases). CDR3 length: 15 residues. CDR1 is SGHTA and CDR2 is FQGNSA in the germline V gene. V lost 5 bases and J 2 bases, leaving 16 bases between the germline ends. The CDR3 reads CASSLAWTEAYEQYF. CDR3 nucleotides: TGTGCCAGCAGCCTTGCTTGGACAGAGGCCTACGAGCAGTACTTC.

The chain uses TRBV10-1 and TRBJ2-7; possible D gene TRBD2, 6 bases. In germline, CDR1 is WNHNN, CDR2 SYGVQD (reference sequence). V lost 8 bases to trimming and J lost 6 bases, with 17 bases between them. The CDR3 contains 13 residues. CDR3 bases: TGCGCCAGCGGAGGGTTGGAAGGTAGCGAGCAGTACTTC. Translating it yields CASGGLEGSEQYF.

CDR3: CASSPGRRDRGGEKLFF. In DNA form, the CDR3 reads TGCGCCAGCAGTCCCGGAAGACGGGACAGGGGTGGGGAAAAACTGTTTTTT. This rearrangement joins TRBV5-1 to TRBJ1-4; 10 bases are shared with TRBD1. Trimming removed 5 bases from V and 8 bases from J; junction bases left unmatched: 15. The CDR3 loop spans 17 amino acids. Germline V lookup: CDR1 SGHRS, CDR2 YFSETQ.

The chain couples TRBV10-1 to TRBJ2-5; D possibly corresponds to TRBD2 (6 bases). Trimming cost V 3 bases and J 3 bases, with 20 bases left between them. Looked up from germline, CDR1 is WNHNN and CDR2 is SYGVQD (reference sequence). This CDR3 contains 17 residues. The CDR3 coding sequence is TGCGCCAGCAGTGATCCGACGAATCGACCGGGGGAAGAGACCCAGTACTTC. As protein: CASSDPTNRPGEETQYF.

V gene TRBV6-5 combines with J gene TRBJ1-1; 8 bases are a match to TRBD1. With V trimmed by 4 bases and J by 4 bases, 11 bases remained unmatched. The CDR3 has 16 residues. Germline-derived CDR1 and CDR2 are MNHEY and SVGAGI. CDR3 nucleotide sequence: TGTGCCAGCAGTTCGGACAGGGCTCCGAGGGGCACTGAAGCTTTCTTT. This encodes CASSSDRAPRGTEAFF.

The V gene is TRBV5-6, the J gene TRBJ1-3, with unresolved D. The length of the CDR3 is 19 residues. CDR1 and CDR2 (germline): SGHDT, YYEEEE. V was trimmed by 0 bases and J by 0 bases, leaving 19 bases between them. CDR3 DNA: TGTGCCAGCAGCTTGGCGGAGGCAGCCCTTACCTACTCTGGAAACACCATATATTTT. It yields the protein CASSLAEAALTYSGNTIYF.

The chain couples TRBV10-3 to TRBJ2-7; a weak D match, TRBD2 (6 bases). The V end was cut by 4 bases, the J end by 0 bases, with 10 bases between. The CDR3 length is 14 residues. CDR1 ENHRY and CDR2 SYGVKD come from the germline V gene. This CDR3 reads CAISGSGLSYEQYF. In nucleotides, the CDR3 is TGTGCCATCAGTGGGAGCGGGCTCTCCTACGAGCAGTACTTC.

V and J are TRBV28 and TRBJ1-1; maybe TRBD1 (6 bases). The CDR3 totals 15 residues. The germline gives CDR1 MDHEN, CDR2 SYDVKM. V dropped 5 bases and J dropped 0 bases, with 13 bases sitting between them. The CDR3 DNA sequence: TGTGCCAGCAGTCATACAGGGTCCTTGAACACTGAAGCTTTCTTT. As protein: CASSHTGSLNTEAFF. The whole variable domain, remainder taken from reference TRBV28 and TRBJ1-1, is DVKVTQSSRYLVKRTGEKVFLECVQDMDHENMFWYRQDPGLGLRLIYFSYDVKMKEKGDIPEGYSVSREKKERFSLILESASTNQTSMYLCASSHTGSLNTEAFFGQGTRLTVV.

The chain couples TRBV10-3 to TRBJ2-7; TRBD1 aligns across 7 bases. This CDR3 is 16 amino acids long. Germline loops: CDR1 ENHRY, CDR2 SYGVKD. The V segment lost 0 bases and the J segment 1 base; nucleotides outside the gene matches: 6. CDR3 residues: CAISESRGSGSYEQYF. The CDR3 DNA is TGTGCCATCAGTGAGTCCAGGGGGTCGGGATCCTACGAGCAGTACTTC.

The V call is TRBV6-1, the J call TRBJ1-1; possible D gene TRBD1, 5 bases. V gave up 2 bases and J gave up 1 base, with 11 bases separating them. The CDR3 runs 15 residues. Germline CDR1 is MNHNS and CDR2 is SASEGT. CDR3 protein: CASSEIWGGNTEAFF. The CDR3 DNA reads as TGTGCCAGCAGTGAAATCTGGGGGGGGAACACTGAAGCTTTCTTT.

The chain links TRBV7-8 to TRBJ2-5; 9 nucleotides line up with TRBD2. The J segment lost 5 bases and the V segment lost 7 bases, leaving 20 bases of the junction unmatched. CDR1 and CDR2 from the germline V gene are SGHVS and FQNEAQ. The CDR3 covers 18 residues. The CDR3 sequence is CASNKMLAGEYNAETQYF. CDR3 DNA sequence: TGTGCCAGCAACAAAATGTTAGCGGGAGAATATAACGCCGAGACCCAGTACTTC.

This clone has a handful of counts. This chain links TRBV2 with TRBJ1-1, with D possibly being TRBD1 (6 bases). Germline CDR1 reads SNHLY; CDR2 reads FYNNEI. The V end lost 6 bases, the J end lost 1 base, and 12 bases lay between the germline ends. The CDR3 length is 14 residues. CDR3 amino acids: CASRLGQQNTEAFF. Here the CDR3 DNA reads TGTGCCAGCAGATTAGGACAGCAGAACACTGAAGCTTTCTTT.

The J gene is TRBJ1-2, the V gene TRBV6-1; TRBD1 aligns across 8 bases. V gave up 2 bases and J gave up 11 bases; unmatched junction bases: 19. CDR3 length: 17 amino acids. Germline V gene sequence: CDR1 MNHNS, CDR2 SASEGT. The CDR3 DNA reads TGTGCCAGCAGTGAACGGTGGACAGGGAGTGGTAAGGTGGCATACACCTTC. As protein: CASSERWTGSGKVAYTF.

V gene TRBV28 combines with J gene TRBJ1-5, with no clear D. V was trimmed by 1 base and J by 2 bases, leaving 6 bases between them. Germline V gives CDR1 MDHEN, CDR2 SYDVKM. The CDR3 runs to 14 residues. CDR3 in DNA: TGTGCCAGCAGTTTATCTCAGGGCAATCAGCCCCAGCATTTT. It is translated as CASSLSQGNQPQHF.

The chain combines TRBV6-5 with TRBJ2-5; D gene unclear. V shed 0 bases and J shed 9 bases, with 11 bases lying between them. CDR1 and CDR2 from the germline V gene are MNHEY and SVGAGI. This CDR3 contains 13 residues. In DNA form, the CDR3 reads TGTGCCAGCAGTTACTCGATTACTGTGGCCCAGTACTTC. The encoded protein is CASSYSITVAQYF.

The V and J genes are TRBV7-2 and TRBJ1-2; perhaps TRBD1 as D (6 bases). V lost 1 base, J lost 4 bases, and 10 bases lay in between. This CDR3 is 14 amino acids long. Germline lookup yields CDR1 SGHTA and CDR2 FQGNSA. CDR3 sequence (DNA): TGTGCCAGCAGCTTAGATACAGGGATCTATGGCTACACCTTC. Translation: CASSLDTGIYGYTF.

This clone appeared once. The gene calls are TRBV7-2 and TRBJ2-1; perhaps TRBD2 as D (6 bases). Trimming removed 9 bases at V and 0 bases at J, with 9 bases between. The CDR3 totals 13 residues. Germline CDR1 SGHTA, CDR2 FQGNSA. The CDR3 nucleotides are TGTGCCAGTTCTAGCGCCTCCTACAATGAGCAGTTCTTC. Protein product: CASSSASYNEQFF.

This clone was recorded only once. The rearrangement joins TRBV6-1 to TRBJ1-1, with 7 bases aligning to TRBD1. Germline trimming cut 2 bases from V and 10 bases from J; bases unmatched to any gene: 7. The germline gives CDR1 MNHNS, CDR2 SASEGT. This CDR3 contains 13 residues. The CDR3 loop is CASSEKGAGGAFF. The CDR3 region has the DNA TGTGCCAGCAGTGAAAAGGGGGCGGGGGGAGCTTTCTTT.

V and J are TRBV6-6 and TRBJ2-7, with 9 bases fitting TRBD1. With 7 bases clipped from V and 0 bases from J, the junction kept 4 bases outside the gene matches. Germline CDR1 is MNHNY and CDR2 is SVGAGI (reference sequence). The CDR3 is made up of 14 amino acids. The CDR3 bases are TGTGCCAGCACTGAACAGGGGGCCTCCTACGAGCAGTACTTC. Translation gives CASTEQGASYEQYF.

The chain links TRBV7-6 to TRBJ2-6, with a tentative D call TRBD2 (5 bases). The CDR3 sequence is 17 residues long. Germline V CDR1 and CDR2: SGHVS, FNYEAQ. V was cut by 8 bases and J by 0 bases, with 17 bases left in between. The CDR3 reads CASPPSGFRSGANVLTF. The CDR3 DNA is TGTGCCAGCCCCCCGTCGGGGTTCCGCTCTGGGGCCAACGTCCTGACTTTC.

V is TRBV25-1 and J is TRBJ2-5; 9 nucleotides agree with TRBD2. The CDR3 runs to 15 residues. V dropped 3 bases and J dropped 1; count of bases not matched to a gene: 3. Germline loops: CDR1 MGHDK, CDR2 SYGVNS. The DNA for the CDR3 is TGTGCCAGCAGTGATGCGGGAGGGCCCCAAGAGACCCAGTACTTC. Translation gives CASSDAGGPQETQYF. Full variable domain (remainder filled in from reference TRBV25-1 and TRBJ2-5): EADIYQTPRYLVIGTGKKITLECSQTMGHDKMYWYQQDPGMELHLIHYSYGVNSTEKGDLSSESTVSRIRTEHFPLTLESARPSHTSQYLCASSDAGGPQETQYFGPGTRLLVL.

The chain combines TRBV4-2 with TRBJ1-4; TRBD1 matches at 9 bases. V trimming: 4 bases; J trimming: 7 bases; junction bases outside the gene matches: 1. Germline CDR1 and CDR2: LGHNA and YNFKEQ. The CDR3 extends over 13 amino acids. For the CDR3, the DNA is TGTGCCAGCAGCCCGGGACAGGGTGAAAAACTGTTTTTT. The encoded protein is CASSPGQGEKLFF.

Here the CDR3 reads CASSISASSGELFF. The CDR3 region has the DNA TGTGCCAGTAGTATTTCGGCTAGTTCCGGGGAGCTGTTTTTT. This chain connects TRBV19 to TRBJ2-2; no clear D. Germline values: CDR1 LNHDA, CDR2 SQIVND (reference sequence). The CDR3 runs to 14 residues. Trimming left V 3 bases short and J 6 bases short, with 11 bases between.

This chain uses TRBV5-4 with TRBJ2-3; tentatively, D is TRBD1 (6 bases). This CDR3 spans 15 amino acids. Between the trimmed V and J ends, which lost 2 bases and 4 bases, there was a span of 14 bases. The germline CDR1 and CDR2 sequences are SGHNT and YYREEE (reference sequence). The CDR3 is CASSFNGPGADTQYF. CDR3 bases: TGTGCCAGCAGCTTTAACGGGCCAGGGGCAGATACGCAGTATTTT.

This CDR3 reads CASSSQGGSVNTEAFF. For the CDR3, the DNA is TGCGCCAGCAGCTCGCAGGGGGGCTCGGTAAACACTGAAGCTTTCTTT. The chain is built from TRBV5-1 and TRBJ1-1; 7 bases fit TRBD1. The CDR3 sequence is 16 residues long. Unmatched junction bases numbered 10, after V lost 3 bases and J lost 2 bases. Germline-derived CDR1 and CDR2 are SGHRS and YFSETQ.

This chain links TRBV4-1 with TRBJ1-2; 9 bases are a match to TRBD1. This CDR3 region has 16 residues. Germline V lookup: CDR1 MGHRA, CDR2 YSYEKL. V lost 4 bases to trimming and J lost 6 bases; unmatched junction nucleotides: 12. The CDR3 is CASSPQQGASFDGYTF. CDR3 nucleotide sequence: TGCGCCAGCAGCCCGCAACAGGGGGCGAGTTTCGATGGCTACACCTTC.

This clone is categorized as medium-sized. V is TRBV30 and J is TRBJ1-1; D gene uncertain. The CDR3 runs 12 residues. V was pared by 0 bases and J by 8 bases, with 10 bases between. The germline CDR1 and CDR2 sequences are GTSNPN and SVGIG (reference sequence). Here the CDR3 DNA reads TGTGCCTGGAGTGTACGCCGCGTCGAAGCTTTCTTT. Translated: CAWSVRRVEAFF.